The 28 T cell receptor beta chains presented below share a single source sample, sequenced in a study of cytomegalovirus exposure and HLA in healthy donors (dated by TCRdb to the late 2010s). Library construction relied on the immunoSEQ multiplex PCR assay. For the multiplex PCR, a mixture combining 60 forward primers for TCR Vbeta segments and 13 reverse primers for TCR Jbeta segments was used. This is the immuneACCESS table as TCRdb keeps it, with only in-frame sequences that have V and J called. A part of the clones is gone; compared with another copy, unresolved V genes explain less than half, and the rest is unexplained. The table for this sample lists over 150,000 clones; around 80% of them were counted only once. 1% of the sample lies in the top ten. Sequenced material: PBMCs. The receptors were gathered from a woman between 45 and 60 years old in good health and CMV-seropositive.

This clone was seen only once. The junction departs from the called germline gene at one end, perhaps through a read error. The rearrangement joins TRBV28 to TRBJ1-2, with D perhaps matching TRBD1 (5 bases). The CDR3 runs 12 residues. The germline CDR1 and CDR2 sequences are MDHEN and SYDVKM. Here the CDR3 reads CASDQGNYGNTF. CDR3 DNA: TGTGCCAGTGACCAGGGAAACTATGGCAACACCTTC.

This chain links TRBV28 with TRBJ2-7; perhaps TRBD2 as D (5 bases). Trimming took 6 bases from V and 1 from J, leaving 10 bases between them. The CDR3 covers 13 residues. Germline assignment: CDR1 MDHEN and CDR2 SYDVKM. The CDR3 loop is CASSPGLSYEQYF. The CDR3 coding sequence is TGTGCCAGCAGCCCTGGACTGTCCTACGAGCAGTACTTC.

The CDR3 loop is CASSLIGSGGALGELFF. Here the CDR3 DNA reads TGTGCCAGCAGTTTAATAGGGTCAGGGGGCGCGCTAGGGGAGCTGTTTTTT. V usage is TRBV27 and J usage is TRBJ2-2; the match to TRBD1 covers 8 bases. The junction had 13 bases not matched to a gene; V was cut back by 2 bases and J by 8 bases. Germline V lookup: CDR1 MNHEY, CDR2 SMNVEV (reference sequence). This CDR3 contains 17 residues.

This clone was detected only a few times. This sequence joins TRBV19 and TRBJ2-7; TRBD1 might be the D (5 bases). The CDR3 extends over 14 amino acids. Germline V lookup: CDR1 LNHDA, CDR2 SQIVND (reference sequence). Trimming removed 2 bases at V and 1 base at J, with 9 bases between. The CDR3 nucleotides read TGTGCCAGTAGTATACAGGGTGGTTCCTACGAGCAGTACTTC. It specifies CASSIQGGSYEQYF. Based on the CDR3 plus reference TRBV19 and TRBJ2-7, the full variable domain is DGGITQSPKYLFRKEGQNVTLSCEQNLNHDAMYWYRQDPGQGLRLIYYSQIVNDFQKGDIAEGYSVSREKKESFPLTVTSAQKNPTAFYLCASSIQGGSYEQYFGPGTRLTVT.

The chain combines TRBV10-1 with TRBJ2-5, with 15 bases fitting TRBD2. The J call may be in error: the DNA end matches TRBJ2-7 better. Germline values: CDR1 WNHNN, CDR2 SYGVQD (reference sequence). The CDR3 spans 18 residues. CDR3: CASSESGTSGGSSYEQYF. In DNA form, the CDR3 reads TGCGCCAGCAGTGAGTCTGGGACTAGCGGGGGGAGCTCCTACGAGCAGTACTTC.

The CDR3 DNA is TGTGCCAGCAGCCAAGGACAGGGTGGGGAAAAACTGTTTTTT. This translates into CASSQGQGGEKLFF. The V and J genes are TRBV4-2 and TRBJ1-4; TRBD1 matches at 7 bases. Germline V gives CDR1 LGHNA, CDR2 YNFKEQ. The CDR3 sequence is 14 residues long. Trimming removed 1 base from V and 8 bases from J; junction bases left unmatched: 4.

This clone was picked up a small number of times. V gene TRBV6-5 combines with J gene TRBJ2-1; no firm D call. The germline V gene has CDR1 MNHEY and CDR2 SVGAGI. The length of the CDR3 is 15 residues. V lost 0 bases, J lost 5 bases, and 11 bases lay in between. The CDR3 DNA is TGTGCCAGCAGTTACTCGTCTACAGTAAACAATGAGCAGTTCTTC. This gives the protein CASSYSSTVNNEQFF.

This clone came up a few times. The same CDR3 arises from other DNA sequences in this sample as well. The chain uses TRBV7-2 and TRBJ2-1, with 7 bases matching TRBD2. V dropped 1 base and J dropped 7; count of bases not matched to a gene: 7. Germline assignment: CDR1 SGHTA and CDR2 FQGNSA. The CDR3 spans 15 residues. CDR3 in amino acids: CASSLVAGAGNEQFF. In DNA, the CDR3 is TGTGCCAGCAGCTTAGTGGCGGGAGCAGGGAATGAGCAGTTCTTC.

V usage is TRBV12-5 and J usage is TRBJ1-2, with a weak D call TRBD1 (5 bases). Germline V gene lookup returns CDR1 LGHNT and CDR2 FRNRAP. There are 15 residues in the CDR3. V dropped 3 bases and J dropped 8 bases, with 19 bases sitting between them. The CDR3 DNA reads TGTGCTAGTGGTTTTGGCCGTGGGGAGGGGCAGGGCTACACCTTC. It encodes CASGFGRGEGQGYTF. The complete variable domain, with remaining parts taken from reference TRBV12-5 and TRBJ1-2, reads DARVTQTPRHKVTEMGQEVTMRCQPILGHNTVFWYRQTMMQGLELLAYFRNRAPLDDSGMPKDRFSAEMPDATLATLKIQPSEPRDSAVYFCASGFGRGEGQGYTFGSGTRLTVV.

For the CDR3, the DNA is TGTGCCAGCAGCGGCCGGGACAGGGGCTCCTACGAGCAGTACTTC. Amino acids: CASSGRDRGSYEQYF. V and J are TRBV28 and TRBJ2-7; 10 nucleotides line up with TRBD1. Germline V gene data show CDR1 as MDHEN and CDR2 as SYDVKM. CDR3 length equals 15 residues. The V gene end was trimmed by 6 bases and the J gene end by 0 bases; junction bases not matched to a gene: 5.

The chain recombines TRBV15 with TRBJ2-5; 9 bases align to TRBD1. The J call may be in error: the DNA end matches TRBJ2-7 better. The CDR3 spans 16 residues. Germline-derived CDR1 and CDR2 are LNHNV and YYDKDF (reference sequence). The CDR3 protein is CATSRWWTGASYEQYF. DNA for the CDR3: TGTGCCACCAGCAGATGGTGGACAGGGGCCTCCTACGAGCAGTACTTC.

A single count supports this clone. V usage is TRBV7-9 and J usage is TRBJ1-1; maybe TRBD1 (6 bases). The V and J ends lost 2 bases and 0 bases respectively, with 13 bases between them. Germline values: CDR1 SEHNR, CDR2 FQNEAQ (reference sequence). The CDR3 contains 16 residues. The CDR3 sequence is CASSLMGGLVNTEAFF. As DNA, the CDR3 is TGTGCCAGCAGCTTAATGGGGGGGCTGGTGAACACTGAAGCTTTCTTT.

This clone was detected once. The chain couples TRBV6-1 to TRBJ1-2; D call uncertain. The CDR3 is made up of 12 amino acids. Germline V gives CDR1 MNHNS, CDR2 SASEGT. V lost 6 bases, J lost 2 bases, and 7 bases lay in between. The CDR3 nucleotides read TGTGCCAGCAGGGCGGGGAACTATGGCTACACCTTC. Translation: CASRAGNYGYTF.

This clone was seen a few times. The J gene is TRBJ1-4, the V gene TRBV19; 7 bases align to TRBD1. After removal of 8 bases from V and 7 bases from J, the junction contained 10 bases not matched to a gene. The CDR3 sequence is 14 residues long. Germline assignment: CDR1 LNHDA and CDR2 SQIVND (reference sequence). CDR3 sequence: CASGRGQILEKLFF. CDR3 DNA sequence: TGTGCCAGTGGACGGGGACAGATCCTTGAAAAACTGTTTTTT.

The rearrangement uses TRBV27 and TRBJ1-5, with TRBD1 as a possible D gene (6 bases). The CDR3 totals 17 residues. Between the trimmed V and J ends, which lost 0 bases and 9 bases, there was a span of 21 bases. Germline CDR1 MNHEY, CDR2 SMNVEV (reference sequence). As DNA, the CDR3 is TGTGCCAGCAGTTTATCTTCCCCGGACAGAGGTCAGGGGCCCCAGCATTTT. Protein product: CASSLSSPDRGQGPQHF.

The chain has TRBV19 and TRBJ2-1; a weak D match, TRBD1 (6 bases). Between the trimmed V and J ends, which lost 10 bases and 9 bases, there was a span of 19 bases. The germline CDR1 and CDR2 sequences are LNHDA and SQIVND (reference sequence). The length of the CDR3 is 13 residues. CDR3 loop: CATTGTRVGEQFF. The CDR3 DNA reads as TGTGCCACCACAGGGACGCGAGTCGGTGAGCAGTTCTTC. Full variable domain (outside the CDR3, taken from reference TRBV19 and TRBJ2-1): DGGITQSPKYLFRKEGQNVTLSCEQNLNHDAMYWYRQDPGQGLRLIYYSQIVNDFQKGDIAEGYSVSREKKESFPLTVTSAQKNPTAFYLCATTGTRVGEQFFGPGTRLTVL.

This clone is a singleton in its sample. DNA for the CDR3: TGCAGCGTCAGAGAAACTAGCGGGCCAGATACGCAGTATTTT. It yields the protein CSVRETSGPDTQYF. The chain employs TRBV29-1 and TRBJ2-3, with 9 bases aligning to TRBD2. J lost 4 bases, V lost 6 bases, and 8 bases had no gene match. CDR3 length equals 14 residues. The V gene's germline CDR1 is SQVTM and CDR2 ANQGSEA.

Regarding this clone: The germline gene is not matched at one end of the junction; a read error may be the cause. This rearrangement joins TRBV7-7 to TRBJ2-1, with TRBD2 matching 8 bases. The CDR3 has 15 residues. Germline V gene sequence: CDR1 SSHAT, CDR2 FNYEAQ (reference sequence). CDR3 residues: CASSPGLAPNNEQFF. CDR3 coding DNA: TGTGCTAGCAGCCCCGGACTAGCCCCCAACAATGAGCAGTTCTTC.

V is TRBV5-1 and J is TRBJ2-7; the match to TRBD1 covers 7 bases. With V trimmed by 4 bases and J by 2 bases, 6 bases remained unmatched. The CDR3 covers 14 residues. Looked up from germline, CDR1 is SGHRS and CDR2 is YFSETQ. The CDR3 coding sequence is TGCGCCAGCAGCACGGGACAGATGGCCTACGAGCAGTACTTC. Translating it yields CASSTGQMAYEQYF.

J is TRBJ1-1 and V is TRBV18, with TRBD1 identical over 9 bases. CDR3 length: 16 amino acids. The J segment lost 3 bases and the V segment lost 0 bases, leaving 5 bases of the junction unmatched. From germline, CDR1 is KGHSH and CDR2 LQKENI. The CDR3 DNA sequence: TGTGCCAGCTCACCACCGGGGACAGGGAGAGACACTGAAGCTTTCTTT. This encodes CASSPPGTGRDTEAFF.

The J gene is TRBJ2-2, the V gene TRBV7-9; D might be TRBD1 (6 bases). V gave up 5 bases and J gave up 0 bases, with 10 bases separating them. CDR3 length equals 15 residues. In germline, CDR1 is SEHNR, CDR2 FQNEAQ (reference sequence). CDR3 DNA sequence: TGTGCCAGCAGCATGGGGGCCGCGAACACCGGGGAGCTGTTTTTT. It specifies CASSMGAANTGELFF. Looking up the rest from reference TRBV7-9 and TRBJ2-2 gives the full variable domain: DTGVSQNPRHKITKRGQNVTFRCDPISEHNRLYWYRQTLGQGPEFLTYFQNEAQLEKSRLLSDRFSAERPKGSFSTLEIQRTEQGDSAMYLCASSMGAANTGELFFGEGSRLTVL.

The rearrangement links TRBV16 to TRBJ1-2; tentatively, D is TRBD1 (6 bases). Germline loops: CDR1 KGHSY, CDR2 FQNENV. The CDR3 totals 14 residues. V shed 4 bases and J shed 5 bases, with 14 bases lying between them. Here the CDR3 DNA reads TGTGCCAGCAGCCCGGGGGGACAACTATATGGCTACACCTTC. Its protein is CASSPGGQLYGYTF.

CDR3 DNA sequence: TGTGCCAGCTCACCGACAGGGGACTATGGCTACACCTTC. Residues: CASSPTGDYGYTF. V gene TRBV18 combines with J gene TRBJ1-2; 8 nucleotides align to TRBD1. The CDR3 has 13 residues. The germline CDR1 and CDR2 sequences are KGHSH and LQKENI. J gave up 3 bases and V 3 bases, and 0 bases lay outside the gene matches.

This clone was seen once. The genes are TRBV7-2 and TRBJ2-3; D possibly corresponds to TRBD2 (5 bases). Between the trimmed V and J ends, which lost 10 bases and 0 bases, there was a span of 17 bases. Germline V CDR1 and CDR2: SGHTA, FQGNSA. This CDR3 spans 15 amino acids. For the CDR3, the DNA is TGTGCCACCACTCTGAGCGGCTTAAGCACAGATACGCAGTATTTT. The encoded protein is CATTLSGLSTDTQYF.

Points on this clone: Likely a read error: the CDR3 ends without its conserved phenylalanine or tryptophan. The chain links TRBV19 to TRBJ2-7; perhaps TRBD1 as D (6 bases). V shed 3 bases and J shed 9 bases, with 15 bases lying between them. The CDR3 contains 13 residues. Germline V CDR1 and CDR2: LNHDA, SQIVND (reference sequence). CDR3 bases: TGTGCCAGTAGTATTAACGGACAGACAGCGCAGTACCTC. Protein: CASSINGQTAQYL.

The rearrangement joins TRBV28 to TRBJ2-2, with 11 bases matching TRBD2. Germline V CDR1 and CDR2: MDHEN, SYDVKM. V shed 7 bases, J shed 5 bases, and the junction held 9 bases outside the gene matches. The CDR3 extends over 16 amino acids. CDR3 bases: TGTGCCAGCACCTCGCGGGTAGCGGGAGGGACCGGGGAGCTGTTTTTT. Amino acid sequence: CASTSRVAGGTGELFF.

The CDR3 loop reads CASSYFGGWKVNEQFF. Written as DNA, the CDR3 is TGTGCCAGCAGTTACTTCGGGGGATGGAAGGTGAATGAGCAGTTCTTC. The chain recombines TRBV6-5 with TRBJ2-1, with D perhaps TRBD2 (6 bases). This CDR3 comprises 16 residues. The germline CDR1 and CDR2 sequences are MNHEY and SVGAGI. V lost 1 base and J 7 bases, leaving 17 bases between the germline ends.

The V gene is TRBV27, the J gene TRBJ1-1; D gene unclear. V lost 5 bases and J 1 base, leaving 5 bases between the germline ends. The CDR3 contains 12 residues. Germline lookup yields CDR1 MNHEY and CDR2 SMNVEV (reference sequence). CDR3 sequence (DNA): TGTGCCAGCAGTCCAGGGAACACTGAAGCTTTCTTT. This gives the protein CASSPGNTEAFF.